This TCR beta chain was captured in a study of T cells in Graves' hyperthyroidism and ophthalmopathy. Trimming cost V 5 bases and J 4 bases; bases outside gene matches: 7. Germline-derived CDR1 and CDR2 are SGHRS and YFSETQ. The CDR3 spans 15 residues. The diagnoses drew upon clinical symptoms, serum thyroxine and TRAb, thyroid ultrasound and orbital computed tomography. Study-wide findings and caveats: Most clonotypes that expanded in the thyroid above 0.001 also showed up in blood.

Regions amplified from RNA transcripts were the TCR beta CDR3 regions. Carried out on the TCR CDR3, a first-round RT-PCR used the HTBI primer set. TCRdb itself ran the multiplex PCR reads through MiXCR, one entry per CDR3 protein. The table lists a few hundred thousand distinct CDR3 sequences, roughly 15% of them singletons, with about 20% in the top ten. This clonotype was found many times. Its antigen is undetermined. This rearrangement joins TRBV5-1 to TRBJ2-5; the match to TRBD1 covers 11 bases. This clonotype originated in a woman aged 55-70 years with Graves' ophthalmopathy. The sample consisted of blood. The CDR3 loop reads CASRVDRGRAETQYF. The CDR3 DNA reads as TGCGCCAGCAGAGTGGACAGGGGGCGGGCAGAGACCCAGTACTTC.